The 15 T cell receptor beta chains below were found in one sample sequenced in a study of T cells in narcolepsy. Libraries were prepared by immunoSEQ multiplex PCR; TCRdb keeps only in-frame clonotypes and omits some of them. This repertoire shows some 29,000 clones, about 90% found once; its top ten account for approximately 1%. The sample comprised memory (CD45RA-) CD4+ T cells from blood. These receptor sequences come from a human donor in good health.

The chain is built from TRBV7-2 and TRBJ2-5; tentatively, D is TRBD2 (6 bases). The CDR3 length is 15 residues. Trimming removed 2 bases at V and 2 bases at J, with 12 bases between. CDR1 SGHTA and CDR2 FQGNSA come from the germline V gene. For the CDR3, the DNA is TGTGCCAGCAGCTTAATCGGGAGCTTTCAAGAGACCCAGTACTTC. As protein: CASSLIGSFQETQYF.

The chain uses TRBV5-1 and TRBJ2-7, with 8 bases matching TRBD2. CDR3 length: 15 amino acids. Germline assignment: CDR1 SGHRS and CDR2 YFSETQ. Germline trimming cut 4 bases from V and 3 bases from J; bases unmatched to any gene: 9. CDR3 amino acids: CASSALGSGSYEQYF. DNA for the CDR3: TGCGCCAGCAGCGCCCTTGGCAGCGGGAGCTACGAGCAGTACTTC.

The gene calls are TRBV5-5 and TRBJ2-7, with D tentatively TRBD2 (6 bases). Deletions cut 0 bases from V and 4 bases from J, with 8 bases between. CDR3 size: 13 residues. The germline CDR1 and CDR2 sequences are SGHKS and YYEKEE (reference sequence). CDR3 residues: CASSLVGGYEQYF. DNA of the CDR3: TGTGCCAGCAGCTTGGTCGGGGGATACGAGCAGTACTTC.

This chain joins TRBV6-1 and TRBJ1-1; D remains unclear. The CDR3 has 14 amino acids. Trimming pared 1 base from V and 1 base from J, leaving 7 bases between. Germline assignment: CDR1 MNHNS and CDR2 SASEGT. This CDR3 is CASSEGLRNTEAFF. The CDR3 DNA follows: TGTGCCAGCAGTGAAGGATTGAGGAACACTGAAGCTTTCTTT.

A few counts support this clone. The gene calls are TRBV6-1 and TRBJ2-2; TRBD1 agrees at 9 bases. With V trimmed by 8 bases and J by 6 bases, 7 bases remained unmatched. Germline CDR1 and CDR2: MNHNS and SASEGT. The CDR3 totals 14 residues. CDR3 region: CASPRDREAGELFF. CDR3 nucleotides: TGTGCCAGCCCCCGGGACAGGGAAGCCGGGGAGCTGTTTTTT.

The chain joins TRBV28 to TRBJ1-1; 11 nucleotides line up with TRBD1. Germline CDR1 reads MDHEN; CDR2 reads SYDVKM. J lost 4 bases, V lost 5 bases, and 9 bases had no gene match. The CDR3 totals 16 residues. DNA for the CDR3: TGTGCCAGCAGTCCCGGACAGGGGGCCTGGAGCACTGAAGCTTTCTTT. This sequence encodes CASSPGQGAWSTEAFF.

The gene calls are TRBV6-5 and TRBJ2-5; no definite D call. Trimming left V 5 bases short and J 1 base short, with 8 bases between. The CDR3 spans 13 residues. CDR1 is MNHEY, CDR2 SVGAGI, per germline. CDR3 region: CASSPSRQETQYF. CDR3 coding DNA: TGTGCCAGCAGTCCCTCCCGCCAAGAGACCCAGTACTTC.

The CDR3 DNA reads as TGTGCCAGCACCCGGGACAGGGGCTATGAAAAACTGTTTTTT. Translating gives CASTRDRGYEKLFF. This chain connects TRBV7-9 to TRBJ1-4; 10 positions match TRBD1. The germline gives CDR1 SEHNR, CDR2 FQNEAQ (reference sequence). V shed 7 bases, J shed 6 bases, and the junction held 5 bases outside the gene matches. CDR3 size: 14 residues.

This clone was observed a handful of times. The chain combines TRBV6-1 with TRBJ1-5, with a weak D call TRBD1 (5 bases). CDR1 and CDR2 (germline): MNHNS, SASEGT. V was shortened by 7 bases and J by 3 bases, with 7 bases between the two germline ends. The CDR3 contains 12 residues. The CDR3 bases are TGTGCCAGCAAGGGACCCAATCAGCCCCAGCATTTT. Encoded protein: CASKGPNQPQHF.

This sequence joins TRBV28 and TRBJ2-7, with D unresolved. Per germline, CDR1 MDHEN and CDR2 SYDVKM. V dropped 6 bases and J dropped 7 bases, with 16 bases sitting between them. The CDR3 is 13 residues long. The CDR3 sequence is CASSLIQRGEQYF. Written as DNA, the CDR3 is TGTGCCAGCAGCCTAATTCAGAGAGGAGAGCAGTACTTC. The complete variable domain, with remaining parts taken from reference TRBV28 and TRBJ2-7, reads DVKVTQSSRYLVKRTGEKVFLECVQDMDHENMFWYRQDPGLGLRLIYFSYDVKMKEKGDIPEGYSVSREKKERFSLILESASTNQTSMYLCASSLIQRGEQYFGPGTRLTVT.

This rearrangement joins TRBV6-1 to TRBJ2-1; no definite D call. There are 14 residues in the CDR3. CDR1 is MNHNS, CDR2 SASEGT, per germline. V was trimmed by 3 bases and J by 7 bases, leaving 13 bases between them. CDR3 nucleotide sequence: TGTGCCAGCAGTGATCTTTCTCTAGGAAATGAGCAGTTCTTC. The encoded protein is CASSDLSLGNEQFF.

The chain carries TRBV28 and TRBJ1-1; D remains ambiguous. The CDR3 is 11 residues long. In germline, CDR1 is MDHEN, CDR2 SYDVKM. Deletions cut 7 bases from V and 11 bases from J, with 14 bases between. The CDR3 loop reads CASMSRNAAFF. CDR3 in DNA: TGTGCCAGCATGTCACGGAATGCGGCTTTCTTT.

In its sample, this clone was seen a few times. The chain has TRBV7-3 and TRBJ2-5; 9 bases line up with TRBD2. J was trimmed by 7 bases and V by 4 bases; bases with no gene match: 7. Germline V gene data show CDR1 as SGHTA and CDR2 as FQGTGA. CDR3 length equals 14 residues. The CDR3 DNA is TGTGCCAGCAGCTCAGGGGCGGGAGGGCGGACCCAGTACTTC. It codes for CASSSGAGGRTQYF.

V and J are TRBV19 and TRBJ2-2; a possible D gene is TRBD2 (5 bases). V was clipped by 4 bases and J by 7 bases, with 16 bases between them. This CDR3 spans 15 amino acids. In germline, CDR1 is LNHDA, CDR2 SQIVND (reference sequence). The CDR3 bases are TGTGCCAGTAGTACCTCTACTCGAGGGATCGGGGAGCTGTTTTTT. Protein: CASSTSTRGIGELFF.

This clone has only one observation. V and J are TRBV6-5 and TRBJ1-3; perhaps TRBD1 as D (5 bases). The germline V and J ends were trimmed by 8 bases and 3 bases, with 11 bases remaining between them. The CDR3 extends over 13 amino acids. The V gene's germline CDR1 is MNHEY and CDR2 SVGAGI. The CDR3 sequence is CASAPGGGNTIYF. The CDR3 DNA is TGTGCCAGCGCCCCGGGGGGTGGAAACACCATATATTTT.